Reported below is one T cell receptor (beta chain). There is no known antigen for this receptor. The sample holds no much larger clone one base away, and base qualities are not on file. V is reduced by 4 bases and J by 2 bases, leaving a spacing of 6 bases between them. Per the germline V gene, MDHEN is the CDR1 and SYDVKM is the CDR2. The CDR3 measures 12 amino acids from cysteine to phenylalanine. The read is trimmed to its CDR3 DNA, 36 bases read in frame from base 1. A single peripheral blood draw of approximately 110 mL on average was collected from each donor into heparinised tubes. A BD FACSAria II was used to sort naive, central memory, regulatory and stem cell-like memory CD4+ T cells with a panel that included CD45RO, CCR7, CD25, CD127, CD95 and CD27. Every sorted population had a purity above 95%. Right away, PBMCs were isolated by Lymphoprep density gradient centrifugation and were stained directly, with no culture step. So that batch effects would be minimized, each experiment stained and sorted samples in pairs, pairing one healthy donor with one patient.

This record comes from a study of beta chain features in type 1 diabetes (dated by TCRdb to the late 2010s). Looking at the study overall: Mean age, gender distribution, total cell number and subset yield were not different between patients and healthy donors. Naive and central memory subsets were obtained from all 28 donors, but regulatory and stem cell-like memory subsets were isolated from only 8 patients and 8 healthy donors. In the study, TCRB repertoires of sorted circulating CD4+ T cell subsets from recently diagnosed type 1 diabetes patients were compared with those of matched healthy donors. A total of 107,917,701 sorted cells were examined across all samples, and a strong correlation was observed between cell number per subset and RNA yield. What the authors observed across the whole study: Shorter templates might have been favored by PCR, but patient and control samples were amplified and corrected together, so both groups would have been affected equally by any skew. Because cDNA rather than genomic DNA was sequenced, highly expressing activated cells could have been over-represented, although no difference in activation and CD3 levels was found between groups. Naive, central memory and regulatory TCRB repertoires appeared more similar among patients than among healthy donors. Type 1 diabetes patients showed a moderate but significant shortening of TCRB CDR3 length in all four CD4+ subsets. At VDJ recombination sites, type 1 diabetes patients had fewer insertions and more deleted nucleotides, which implies abnormalities in thymic rearrangement. Because small numbers of individuals were included in the HLA sub-analyses, any influence of HLA type on TCRB rearrangement was left unresolved.

The entire isolated RNA was reverse transcribed using the High Capacity cDNA Reverse Transcription Kit, and thus expressed TCRB transcripts were sequenced. Deep immunoSEQ sequencing was performed on naive, central memory and regulatory T cell samples, with an average of roughly 3.3 million total reads per sample. After sorted cells were lysed in RLT buffer, RNA was extracted with DNase-treated RNeasy Micro or Mini kits, with the choice depending on cell number. Each cell subset was processed separately to prevent cross-contamination, with patient and healthy donor samples processed together. The immunoSEQ multiplex PCR was used to amplify TCRB sequences from cDNA, generating 87-bp fragments that spanned the CDR3 region. The amplicons were sequenced using the Illumina HiSeq platform. In the source study's methods: PCR bias was corrected computationally using synthetic template baselines, and reads within Hamming distance 2 were collapsed, with unmergeable singletons discarded. Reads were aligned against IMGT to assign V, D and J genes, CDR3 length and insertions or deletions at six rearrangement sites. Within each subset, clonotype counts were normalized to sorted cell number, after which true diversity and Gini coefficients were computed with the tcR R package. The overlap coefficient, calculated on TCRB nucleotide sequences, was used to measure repertoire sharing. Out-of-frame TCRB sequences from naive cells were analyzed as a proxy for the pre-selection repertoire. What TCRdb holds here is the immuneACCESS table cut down to in-frame rearrangements. Part of the clones is not present; checked against another copy, under half of the missing clones reflect an unresolved V gene, and the others are unexplained. For V, J and clone size, that table is used; D and trimming come from the DNA. For this sample the table gives approximately 260,000 clones, of which 20% were detected only once. Less than 0.035% of the sample goes to the ten largest clones.

Sequenced sample: naive CD4+ T cells from blood. The cell subset or site label for this specimen denotes: true naive CD4+ T cells. The chain employs TRBV28 and TRBJ2-7, and TRBD1 may be the D gene, going by 6 matching bases. The clonotype originates from a woman aged 40 to 50 with type 1 diabetes. The CDR3 region reads CASSWDTYEQYF. Read as DNA, the sequence is TGTGCCAGCAGTTGGGACACCTACGAGCAGTACTTC.